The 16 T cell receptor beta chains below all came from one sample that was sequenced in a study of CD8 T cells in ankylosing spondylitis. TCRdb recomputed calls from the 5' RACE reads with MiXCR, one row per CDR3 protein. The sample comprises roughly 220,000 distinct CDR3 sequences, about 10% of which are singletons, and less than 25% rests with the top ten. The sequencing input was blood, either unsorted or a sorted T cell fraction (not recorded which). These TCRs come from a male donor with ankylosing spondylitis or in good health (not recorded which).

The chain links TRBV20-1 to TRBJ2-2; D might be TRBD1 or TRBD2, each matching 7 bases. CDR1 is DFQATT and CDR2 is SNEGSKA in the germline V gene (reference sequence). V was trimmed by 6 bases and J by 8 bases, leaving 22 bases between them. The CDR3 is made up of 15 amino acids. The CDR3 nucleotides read TGCAGTGCGGAGCTTCAGGGGGGGGTCCCTGGGGAGCTGTTTTTT. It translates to CSAELQGGVPGELFF.

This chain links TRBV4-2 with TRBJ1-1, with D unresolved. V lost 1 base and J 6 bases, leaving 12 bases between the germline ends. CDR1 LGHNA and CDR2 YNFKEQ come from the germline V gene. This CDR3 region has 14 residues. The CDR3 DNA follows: TGTGCCAGCAGCCAAGGCGCCGGGAGCTCTGAAGCTTTCTTT. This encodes CASSQGAGSSEAFF.

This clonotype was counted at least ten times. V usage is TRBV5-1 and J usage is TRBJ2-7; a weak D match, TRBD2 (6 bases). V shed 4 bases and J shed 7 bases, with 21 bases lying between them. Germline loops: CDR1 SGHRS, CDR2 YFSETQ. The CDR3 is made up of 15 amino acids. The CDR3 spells CASSAGTSRGMEQYF. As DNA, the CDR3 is TGCGCCAGCAGCGCCGGGACCTCCCGGGGGATGGAGCAGTACTTC.

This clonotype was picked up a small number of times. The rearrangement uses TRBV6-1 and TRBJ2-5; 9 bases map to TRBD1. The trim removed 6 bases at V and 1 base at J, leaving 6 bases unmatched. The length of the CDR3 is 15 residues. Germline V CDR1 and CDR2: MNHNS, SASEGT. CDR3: CASRTGQGVQETQYF. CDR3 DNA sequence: TGTGCCAGCAGGACGGGACAGGGAGTCCAAGAGACCCAGTACTTC.

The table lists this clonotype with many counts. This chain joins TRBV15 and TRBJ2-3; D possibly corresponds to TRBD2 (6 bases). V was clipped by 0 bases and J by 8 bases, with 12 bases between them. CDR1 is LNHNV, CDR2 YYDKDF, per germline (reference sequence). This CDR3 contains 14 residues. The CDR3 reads CATSREGGILTQYF. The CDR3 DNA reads TGTGCCACCAGCAGAGAAGGCGGGATCCTTACGCAGTATTTT.

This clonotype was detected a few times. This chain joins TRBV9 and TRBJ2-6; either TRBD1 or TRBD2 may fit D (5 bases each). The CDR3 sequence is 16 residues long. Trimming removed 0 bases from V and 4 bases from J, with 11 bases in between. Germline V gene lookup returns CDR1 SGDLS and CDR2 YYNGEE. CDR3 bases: TGTGCCAGCAGCGTAGCCGAGGGGCACGGGGCCAACGTCCTGACTTTC. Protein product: CASSVAEGHGANVLTF.

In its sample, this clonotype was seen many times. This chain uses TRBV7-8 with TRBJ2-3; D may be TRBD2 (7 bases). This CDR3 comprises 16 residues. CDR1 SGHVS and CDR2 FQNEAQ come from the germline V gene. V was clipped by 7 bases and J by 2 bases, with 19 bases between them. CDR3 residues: CASIQPAGATTDTQYF. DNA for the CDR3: TGTGCCAGCATCCAACCTGCGGGGGCGACCACAGATACGCAGTATTTT.

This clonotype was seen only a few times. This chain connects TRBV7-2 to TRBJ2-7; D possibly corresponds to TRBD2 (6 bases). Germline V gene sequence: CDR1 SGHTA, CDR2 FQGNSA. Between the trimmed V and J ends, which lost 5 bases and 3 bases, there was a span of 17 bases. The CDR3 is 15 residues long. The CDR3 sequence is CASSPTPTGDYEQYF. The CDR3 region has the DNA TGTGCCAGCAGCCCAACCCCTACGGGGGACTACGAGCAGTACTTC. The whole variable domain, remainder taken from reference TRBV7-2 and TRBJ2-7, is GAGVSQSPSNKVTEKGKDVELRCDPISGHTALYWYRQSLGQGLEFLIYFQGNSAPDKSGLPSDRFSAERTGGSVSTLTIQRTQQEDSAVYLCASSPTPTGDYEQYFGPGTRLTVT.

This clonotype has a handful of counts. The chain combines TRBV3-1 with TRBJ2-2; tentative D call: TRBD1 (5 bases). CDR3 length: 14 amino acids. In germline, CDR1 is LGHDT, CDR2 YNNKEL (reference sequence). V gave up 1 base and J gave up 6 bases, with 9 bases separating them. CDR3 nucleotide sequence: TGTGCCAGCAGCCAAGTCTCAGGGTCCGGGGAGCTGTTTTTT. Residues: CASSQVSGSGELFF.

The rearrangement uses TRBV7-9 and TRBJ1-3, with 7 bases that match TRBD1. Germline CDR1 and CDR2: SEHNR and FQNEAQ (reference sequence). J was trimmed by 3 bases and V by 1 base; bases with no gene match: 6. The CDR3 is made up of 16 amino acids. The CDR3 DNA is TGTGCCAGCAGCTTAGGCGCAGGGGGAAATGGAAACACCATATATTTT. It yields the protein CASSLGAGGNGNTIYF.

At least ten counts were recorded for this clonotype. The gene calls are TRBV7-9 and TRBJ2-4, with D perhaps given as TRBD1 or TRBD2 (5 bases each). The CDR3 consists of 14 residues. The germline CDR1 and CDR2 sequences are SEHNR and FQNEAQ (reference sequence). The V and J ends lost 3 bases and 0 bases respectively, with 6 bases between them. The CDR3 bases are TGTGCCAGCAGCTTGGGGACAGCCAAAAACATTCAGTACTTC. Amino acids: CASSLGTAKNIQYF. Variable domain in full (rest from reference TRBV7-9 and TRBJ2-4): DTGVSQNPRHKITKRGQNVTFRCDPISEHNRLYWYRQTLGQGPEFLTYFQNEAQLEKSRLLSDRFSAERPKGSFSTLEIQRTEQGDSAMYLCASSLGTAKNIQYFGAGTRLSVL.

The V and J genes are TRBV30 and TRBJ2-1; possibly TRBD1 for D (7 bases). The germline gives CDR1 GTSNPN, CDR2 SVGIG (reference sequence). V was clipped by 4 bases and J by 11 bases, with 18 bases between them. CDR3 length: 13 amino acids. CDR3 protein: CAWMRDRGVQQFF. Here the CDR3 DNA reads TGTGCCTGGATGCGGGACAGAGGGGTTCAGCAGTTCTTC.

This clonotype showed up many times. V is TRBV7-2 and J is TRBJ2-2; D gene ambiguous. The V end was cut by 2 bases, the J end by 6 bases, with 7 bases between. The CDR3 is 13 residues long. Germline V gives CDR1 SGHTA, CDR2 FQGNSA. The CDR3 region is CASSLNFAGELFF. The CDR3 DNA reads TGTGCCAGCAGCTTAAATTTCGCCGGGGAGCTGTTTTTT.

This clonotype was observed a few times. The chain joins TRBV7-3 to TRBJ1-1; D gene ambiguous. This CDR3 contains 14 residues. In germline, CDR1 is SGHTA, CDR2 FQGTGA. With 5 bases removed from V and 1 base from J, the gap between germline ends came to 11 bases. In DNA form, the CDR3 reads TGTGCCAGCAGCCCCCAGGTGGGGAACACTGAAGCTTTCTTT. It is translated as CASSPQVGNTEAFF.

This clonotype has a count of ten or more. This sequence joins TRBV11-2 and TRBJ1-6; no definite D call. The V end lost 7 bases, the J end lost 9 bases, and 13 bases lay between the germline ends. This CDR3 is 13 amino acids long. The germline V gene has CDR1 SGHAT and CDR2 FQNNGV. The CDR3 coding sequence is TGTGCCAGCAAGCCGGGCTTGGGTTCACCCCTCCACTTT. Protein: CASKPGLGSPLHF.

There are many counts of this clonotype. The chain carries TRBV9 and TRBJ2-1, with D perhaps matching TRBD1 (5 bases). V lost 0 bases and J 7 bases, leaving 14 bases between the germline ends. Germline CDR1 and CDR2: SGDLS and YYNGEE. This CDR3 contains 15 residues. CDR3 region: CASSVVSSNRNEQFF. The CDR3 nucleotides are TGTGCCAGCAGCGTAGTGAGTTCCAACAGGAATGAGCAGTTCTTC.